One sample yielded the 2 T cell receptor beta chains listed below, sequenced in a study of shared clonotypes between healthy human individuals. The method was immunoSEQ multiplex PCR; TCRdb's version includes in-frame clones alone and lacks a portion of them. The repertoire has under 200,000 clones, 80% to 95% of them found once; the top ten carry 0.065% to 0.07%. Sequencing was performed on naive CD4+ T cells sorted from blood. Subset of the sample: CD45RA+ positively selected. These receptors all come from a woman in her thirties in good health.

The chain combines TRBV19 with TRBJ2-7, with D perhaps matching TRBD1 (6 bases). This CDR3 has 13 amino acids. CDR1 and CDR2 (germline): LNHDA, SQIVND (reference sequence). The V end lost 5 bases, the J end lost 7 bases, and 15 bases lay between the germline ends. The CDR3 reads CASSPQGRGEQYF. The CDR3 DNA sequence: TGTGCCAGTAGTCCCCAGGGGAGAGGGGAGCAGTACTTC.

J is TRBJ1-1 and V is TRBV11-1; no clear D gene. Trimming pared 5 bases from V and 0 bases from J, leaving 19 bases between. The CDR3 is 17 residues long. The germline V gene encodes CDR1 SGHAT and CDR2 FQDESV (reference sequence). CDR3 bases: TGTGCCAGCAGCCCACGCCGGAGAGTAGAGTTGAACACTGAAGCTTTCTTT. Its translation is CASSPRRRVELNTEAFF.